A selection of T cell receptor beta chains follows, all from one sample in a study of blood T cells in healthy people across ages. Each CDR3 protein gets one entry after TCRdb re-called the 5' RACE reads with MiXCR. The sample records over 600,000 distinct CDR3 sequences, approximately 40% being singletons. Sequenced: blood. The receptor set was obtained from a man aged 80 or over in good health. The CDR3 runs from the conserved cysteine through the conserved F or W. The D gene is left open where the match is weak. Some rows have no size entry. The others give once, few or many, or a class for an expanded clone.

v_gene	d_gene	j_gene	abundance	CDR3nt	CDR3aa
TRBV5-6	NA	TRBJ2-5	few	TGTGCCAGCAGCTTGTTGGGCGTGGGCAGGCAAGAGACCCAGTACTTC	CASSLLGVGRQETQYF
TRBV7-2	TRBD1	TRBJ1-2	few	TGTGCCAGCAGCTTAGGTTGGGACAGGGCTGGCTACACCTTC	CASSLGWDRAGYTF
TRBV29-1	TRBD1	TRBJ2-7	many	TGCAGCGTTGAAGGGACAGGGCTCTCCTACGAGCAGTACTTC	CSVEGTGLSYEQYF
TRBV18	NA	TRBJ1-1	NA	TGTGCCAGCTCACCACCGGGGGGAAGGGTCTTGAACACTGAAGCTTTCTTT	CASSPPGGRVLNTEAFF
TRBV2	TRBD1	TRBJ1-5	NA	TGTGCCAGCAGTGAAGACAGGACAGGGGGTCAGCCCCAGCATTTT	CASSEDRTGGQPQHF
TRBV4-2	TRBD2	TRBJ2-5	NA	TGTGCCGGCAGCCGTGTGGGAGGGGACCAAGAGACCCAGTACTTC	CAGSRVGGDQETQYF
TRBV6-2/TRBV6-3	NA	TRBJ2-3	NA	TGTGCCAGCAGTTACGGGCGGGTTCCTGCAGATACGCAGTATTTT	CASSYGRVPADTQYF
TRBV29-1	TRBD1	TRBJ2-7	NA	TGCAGCGTTGTTCCGGGACAGGTCTACAATGAGCAGTACTTC	CSVVPGQVYNEQYF
TRBV25-1	NA	TRBJ1-1	NA	TGTGCCAGCAGTGAGGGCAGGGGAGCTTTCTTT	CASSEGRGAFF
TRBV27	NA	TRBJ1-1	many	TGTGCCAGCAGTTCGCCCTCAGGGGCCACTGAAGCTTTCTTT	CASSSPSGATEAFF
TRBV5-1	NA	TRBJ2-5	NA	TGCGCCAGCAGCTCCATGGGGCTAGAGACCCAGTACTTC	CASSSMGLETQYF
TRBV29-1	NA	TRBJ1-6	NA	TGCAGCGTTGAAGATCAAAAGGGACCACCCCTCCACTTT	CSVEDQKGPPLHF
TRBV6-2/TRBV6-3	NA	TRBJ2-6	NA	TGTGCCAGCAGTTACGGCCCGGACAGCAGCTCTGGGGCCAACGTCCTGACTTTC	CASSYGPDSSSGANVLTF
TRBV27	TRBD2	TRBJ2-7	NA	TGTGCCAGCATCACTAGCGGGGGACAAGCTCACTACAATGAGCAGTACTTC	CASITSGGQAHYNEQYF
TRBV6-6	TRBD1	TRBJ1-2	NA	TGTGCCAGCAGAGAAAACAGGGGGCGTGAAGATGGCTACACCTTC	CASRENRGREDGYTF
TRBV20-1	TRBD1	TRBJ1-1	few	TGCAGTGCCTCGGACCCCGGGACAGGGGGCTATGAGGCTTTCTTT	CSASDPGTGGYEAFF
TRBV6-2/TRBV6-3	NA	TRBJ1-2	few	TGTGCCAGCAGGCCCGGACAGTATGGCTACACCTTC	CASRPGQYGYTF
TRBV28	NA	TRBJ2-3	NA	TGTGCCAGCAGCAGGTCCCCAGGAGCAGATACGCAGTATTTT	CASSRSPGADTQYF
TRBV20-1	NA	TRBJ2-7	few	TGCAGTGCTATGACAGGCAGAGCCTACGAGCAGTACTTC	CSAMTGRAYEQYF
TRBV6-2/TRBV6-3	NA	TRBJ2-5	NA	TGTGCCAGCAGTCCGTCGGACTGGCCAGGGGAGACCCAGTACTTC	CASSPSDWPGETQYF
TRBV5-5	NA	TRBJ1-5	few	TGTGCCAGCAGCTTGGCGCCAACGAGGGAGCCCCAGCATTTT	CASSLAPTREPQHF
TRBV12-3/TRBV12-4	NA	TRBJ2-6	NA	TGTGCCAGCAGTCCACAGGGACGGGGCTCTGGGGCCAACGTCCTGACTTTC	CASSPQGRGSGANVLTF
TRBV3-1	NA	TRBJ1-2	NA	TGTGCCAGCAGCCCGGGTGGGATGGACTATGGCTACACCTTC	CASSPGGMDYGYTF
TRBV20-1	NA	TRBJ2-5	NA	TGCAGTGCTAGAACCTCGGGTGCCAAAAGGGAGACCCAGTACTTC	CSARTSGAKRETQYF
TRBV6-5	TRBD1	TRBJ2-7	NA	TGTGCCAGCAGTTACAGGGGACAGGGAAGGAACGAGCAGTACTTC	CASSYRGQGRNEQYF
TRBV4-3	TRBD2	TRBJ2-7	many	TGCGCCAGCAGCCAACGACTAGCGGATACCTACGAGCAGTACTTC	CASSQRLADTYEQYF
TRBV7-9	TRBD2	TRBJ2-3	NA	TGTGCCAGCAGCTTCCTACTAGCGGACGTCACAGATACGCAGTATTTT	CASSFLLADVTDTQYF
TRBV9	NA	TRBJ2-1	few	TGTGCCAGCAGCGTAGATGTCGGAGGTGTCAGAGCCTACAATGAGCAGTTCTTC	CASSVDVGGVRAYNEQFF
TRBV28	TRBD2	TRBJ2-5	few	TGTGCCAGCAGCCCAGGGACTACGTACCAAGAGACCCAGTACTTC	CASSPGTTYQETQYF
TRBV6-1	NA	TRBJ1-2	NA	TGTGCCAGCATTTCCGGGCGGATCAACTATGGCTACACCTTC	CASISGRINYGYTF
TRBV5-1	TRBD2	TRBJ2-5	few	TGCGCCAGCAGCTTGGAAGCGGGAGGGGTGGAGCAGTACTTC	CASSLEAGGVEQYF
TRBV29-1	NA	TRBJ2-3	NA	TGCAGCGTTGAGGGGAGCGGGTGCCCGCAGTATTTT	CSVEGSGCPQYF
TRBV5-1	TRBD2	TRBJ2-3	once	TGCGCCAGCAGCGCATATCCGGGACTAGCTACAGATACGCAGTATTTT	CASSAYPGLATDTQYF
TRBV6-6	NA	TRBJ1-1	NA	TGTGCCAGCATTTGGGGGAGTGGGGACACTGAAGCTTTCTTT	CASIWGSGDTEAFF
TRBV20-1	TRBD2	TRBJ2-2	NA	TGCAGTGCTAGAGAACTAGCGGGAGGGCTCGGGGAGCTGTTTTTT	CSARELAGGLGELFF
TRBV4-3	NA	TRBJ2-3	many	TGCGCCAGCAGCCAAGATGACGGCCGCTTCGCTTCAGATACGCAGTATTTT	CASSQDDGRFASDTQYF
TRBV20-1	TRBD2	TRBJ2-7	NA	TGCAGTGCTCCCGGGACTAGCGGGAGTTTTTCCTACGAGCAGTACTTC	CSAPGTSGSFSYEQYF
TRBV29-1	NA	TRBJ1-1	NA	TGCAGCGTCGGGAGAAAAATGAACACTGAAGCTTTCTTT	CSVGRKMNTEAFF